The 10 T cell receptor beta chains below come from one sample, sequenced in a study of blood T cell repertoires in COVID-19. The data were produced by immunoSEQ multiplex PCR, yet TCRdb's version contains in-frame clones alone and is incomplete. The sample lists under 300,000 clones; about 87% were seen once. Input material: PBMCs or T cells enriched from blood (not recorded which). The receptor source for this set is a woman between 40 and 55 years old who had been exposed to COVID-19.

The V and J genes are TRBV28 and TRBJ2-2; 7 bases are shared with TRBD1. The CDR3 totals 16 residues. Germline lookup yields CDR1 MDHEN and CDR2 SYDVKM. Losses at the gene ends were 8 bases for V and 6 bases for J; bases not matched to a gene: 15. CDR3: CASVLGDRFGAGELFF. CDR3 DNA: TGTGCCAGCGTCCTCGGGGACAGATTTGGGGCCGGGGAGCTGTTTTTT.

The gene calls are TRBV18 and TRBJ1-2, with D possibly being TRBD1 (5 bases). This CDR3 has 14 amino acids. The germline V and J ends were trimmed by 2 bases and 3 bases, with 10 bases remaining between them. Germline V CDR1 and CDR2: KGHSH, LQKENI. The CDR3 here is CASSPSRDYYGYTF. DNA for the CDR3: TGTGCCAGCTCACCAAGCAGGGATTACTATGGCTACACCTTC.

J is TRBJ1-1 and V is TRBV19; 8 nucleotides align to TRBD1. This CDR3 is built from 14 residues. CDR1 and CDR2 from the germline V gene are LNHDA and SQIVND (reference sequence). Trimming removed 6 bases from V and 2 bases from J; junction bases left unmatched: 5. This chain's CDR3 is CASRITGGNTEAFF. The CDR3 DNA follows: TGTGCCAGTAGGATAACAGGGGGAAACACTGAAGCTTTCTTT. Filled out from reference TRBV19 and TRBJ1-1, the complete variable domain reads DGGITQSPKYLFRKEGQNVTLSCEQNLNHDAMYWYRQDPGQGLRLIYYSQIVNDFQKGDIAEGYSVSREKKESFPLTVTSAQKNPTAFYLCASRITGGNTEAFFGQGTRLTVV.

As regards this clone: One end of the junction varies from germline; a read error may be responsible. DNA of the CDR3: TGTGCCAGCAGCTTGGAGGCGAGGGCTAGAACTAGCACAGATACGCAGTATTTT. Protein sequence: CASSLEARARTSTDTQYF. V is TRBV5-1 and J is TRBJ2-3, with D tentatively TRBD2 (5 bases). Germline V CDR1 and CDR2: SGHRS, YFSETQ. The CDR3 extends over 18 amino acids.

The chain has TRBV12-3 or TRBV12-4 and TRBJ2-1; maybe TRBD2 (6 bases). The CDR3 extends over 12 amino acids. Trimming stripped 3 bases from V and 10 bases from J, with 10 bases between. The CDR3 DNA sequence: TGTGCCAGCAGTTTGGAGGGAGAGGAGCAGTTCTTC. Translation gives CASSLEGEEQFF.

V gene TRBV27 combines with J gene TRBJ2-7; 8 nucleotides align to TRBD2. There are 16 residues in the CDR3. V gave up 6 bases and J gave up 0 bases; unmatched junction bases: 10. Germline V lookup: CDR1 MNHEY, CDR2 SMNVEV (reference sequence). DNA of the CDR3: TGTGCCAGCAGGCGCGGCGGGGGGCCCGCCTCCTACGAGCAGTACTTC. Protein product: CASRRGGGPASYEQYF.

The chain uses TRBV4-2 and TRBJ1-6; D call uncertain. There are 15 residues in the CDR3. Trimming removed 1 base at V and 8 bases at J, with 12 bases between. Germline V gives CDR1 LGHNA, CDR2 YNFKEQ. The CDR3 nucleotides are TGTGCCAGCAGCCAAGTGCCCGGGCGGGATTCACCCCTCCACTTT. This codes for CASSQVPGRDSPLHF.

Concerning this clone: Within the sample, other DNA sequences also encode this same CDR3. The chain combines TRBV2 with TRBJ1-1; no clear D. This CDR3 spans 11 amino acids. The V and J ends lost 4 bases and 3 bases respectively, with 3 bases between them. The germline gives CDR1 SNHLY, CDR2 FYNNEI. CDR3 loop: CASSADTEAFF. The CDR3 DNA reads as TGTGCCAGCAGTGCTGACACTGAAGCTTTCTTT.

This chain joins TRBV19 and TRBJ2-1, with D perhaps TRBD1 (5 bases). This CDR3 contains 15 residues. V dropped 7 bases and J dropped 7 bases, with 20 bases sitting between them. CDR1 and CDR2 (germline): LNHDA, SQIVND (reference sequence). The CDR3 nucleotides read TGTGCCAGTACAATGAGGCCAGGGTGGGGTAATGAGCAGTTCTTC. It specifies CASTMRPGWGNEQFF.

The rearrangement uses TRBV7-3 and TRBJ2-7; 10 bases map to TRBD1. From germline, CDR1 is SGHTA and CDR2 FQGTGA. Trimming cost V 4 bases and J 6 bases; bases outside gene matches: 3. The CDR3 runs 13 residues. The CDR3 DNA sequence: TGTGCCAGCAGCTCCGACAGGGGGCGCGAGCAGTACTTC. This gives the protein CASSSDRGREQYF.